This TCR beta chain was sequenced for a study of CD8 T cells in ankylosing spondylitis. Study-wide results and caveats: Among TCR beta sequences, a motif of about 8 highly homologous variants appeared characteristic of ankylosing spondylitis blood.

MiXCR, applied by TCRdb to the 5' RACE reads, yields one record per CDR3 protein. Counted here are about 800,000 distinct CDR3 sequences, approximately 10% occurring once; the ten biggest clones make up roughly 0.51%. Details on this clonotype: Its antigen is still unknown.

The CDR3 contains 17 residues. Per germline, CDR1 SGHTA and CDR2 FQGNSA. Trimming removed 0 bases at V and 5 bases at J, with 17 bases between. The chain carries TRBV7-2 and TRBJ1-5, with D unresolved. Sample: blood, either unsorted or a sorted T cell fraction (not recorded which). This clonotype originated in a male donor with ankylosing spondylitis. In DNA form, the CDR3 reads TGTGCCAGCAGCTTAGCGGGTGGAAGGAGCCGTGATCAGCCCCAGCATTTT. It specifies CASSLAGGRSRDQPQHF.